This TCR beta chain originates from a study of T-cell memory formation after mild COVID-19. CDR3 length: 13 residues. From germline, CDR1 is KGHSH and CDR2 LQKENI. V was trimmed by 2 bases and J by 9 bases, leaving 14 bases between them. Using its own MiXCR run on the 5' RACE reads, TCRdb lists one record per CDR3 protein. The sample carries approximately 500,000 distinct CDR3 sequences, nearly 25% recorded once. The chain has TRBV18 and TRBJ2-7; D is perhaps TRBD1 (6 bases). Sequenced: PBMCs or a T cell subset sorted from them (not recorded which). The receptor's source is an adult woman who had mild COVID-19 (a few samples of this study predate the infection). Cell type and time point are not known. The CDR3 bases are TGTGCCAGCTCACCATCGACAGGTCCTGGGCAGTACTTC. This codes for CASSPSTGPGQYF.